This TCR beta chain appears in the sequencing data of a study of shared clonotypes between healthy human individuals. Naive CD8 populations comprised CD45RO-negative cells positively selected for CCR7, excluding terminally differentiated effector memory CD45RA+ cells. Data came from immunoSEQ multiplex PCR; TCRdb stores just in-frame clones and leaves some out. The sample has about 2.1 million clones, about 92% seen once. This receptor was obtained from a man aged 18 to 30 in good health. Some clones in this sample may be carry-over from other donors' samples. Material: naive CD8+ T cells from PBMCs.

For the CDR3, the DNA is TGTGCCAGCAGCTTCCGGGACAGGTTTTCCTACGAGCAGTACTTC. Encoded protein: CASSFRDRFSYEQYF. V is TRBV5-5 and J is TRBJ2-7, with 8 bases aligning to TRBD1. Germline CDR1 and CDR2: SGHKS and YYEKEE (reference sequence). J lost 1 base, V lost 2 bases, and 5 bases had no gene match. The CDR3 covers 15 residues.